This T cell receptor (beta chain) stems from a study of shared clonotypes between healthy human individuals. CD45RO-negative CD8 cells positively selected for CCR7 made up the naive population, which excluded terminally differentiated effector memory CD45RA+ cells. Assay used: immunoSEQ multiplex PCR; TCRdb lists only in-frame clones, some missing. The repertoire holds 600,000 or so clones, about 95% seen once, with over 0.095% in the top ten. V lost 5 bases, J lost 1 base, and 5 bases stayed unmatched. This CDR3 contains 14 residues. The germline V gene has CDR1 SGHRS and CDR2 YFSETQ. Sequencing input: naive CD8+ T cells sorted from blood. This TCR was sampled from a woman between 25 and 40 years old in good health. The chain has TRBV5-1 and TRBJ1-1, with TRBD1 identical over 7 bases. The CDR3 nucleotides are TGCGCCAGCAGAAGACAGGGAGGGAACACTGAAGCTTTCTTT. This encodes CASRRQGGNTEAFF.